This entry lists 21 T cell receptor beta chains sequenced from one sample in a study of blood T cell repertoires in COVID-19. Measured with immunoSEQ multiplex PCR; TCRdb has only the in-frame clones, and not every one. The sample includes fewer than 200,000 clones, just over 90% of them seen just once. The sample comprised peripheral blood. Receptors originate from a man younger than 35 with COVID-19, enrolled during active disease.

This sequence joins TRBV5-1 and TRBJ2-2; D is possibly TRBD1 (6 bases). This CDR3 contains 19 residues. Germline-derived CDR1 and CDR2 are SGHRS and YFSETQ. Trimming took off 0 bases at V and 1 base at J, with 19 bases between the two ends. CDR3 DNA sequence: TGCGCCAGCAGCTTGGGCATTCTTCGGACGGGACAGAACACCGGGGAGCTGTTTTTT. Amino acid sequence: CASSLGILRTGQNTGELFF.

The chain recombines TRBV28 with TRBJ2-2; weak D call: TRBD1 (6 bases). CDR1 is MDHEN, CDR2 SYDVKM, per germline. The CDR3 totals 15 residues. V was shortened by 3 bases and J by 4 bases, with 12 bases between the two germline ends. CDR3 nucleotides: TGTGCCAGCAGTTTTATGGGGGCCGGCACCGGGGAGCTGTTTTTT. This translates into CASSFMGAGTGELFF.

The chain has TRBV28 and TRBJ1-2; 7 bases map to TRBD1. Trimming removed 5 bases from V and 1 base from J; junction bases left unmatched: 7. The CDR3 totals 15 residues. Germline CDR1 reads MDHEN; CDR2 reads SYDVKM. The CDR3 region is CASSSPGQLNYGYTF. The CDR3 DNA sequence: TGTGCCAGCAGTAGTCCGGGACAGCTTAACTATGGCTACACCTTC.

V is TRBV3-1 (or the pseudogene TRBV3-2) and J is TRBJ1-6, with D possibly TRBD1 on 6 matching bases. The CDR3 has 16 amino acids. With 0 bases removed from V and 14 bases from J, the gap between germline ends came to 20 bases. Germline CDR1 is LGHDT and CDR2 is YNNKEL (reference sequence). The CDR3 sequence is CASSQDLQGDGRTLHF. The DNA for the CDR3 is TGTGCCAGCAGCCAAGATTTACAGGGCGATGGGCGAACCCTCCACTTT.

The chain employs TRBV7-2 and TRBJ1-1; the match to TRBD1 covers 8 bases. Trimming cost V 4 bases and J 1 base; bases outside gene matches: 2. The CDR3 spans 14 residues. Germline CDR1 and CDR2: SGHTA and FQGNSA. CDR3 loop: CASSSTGGNTEAFF. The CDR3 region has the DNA TGTGCCAGCAGCTCCACAGGGGGGAACACTGAAGCTTTCTTT.

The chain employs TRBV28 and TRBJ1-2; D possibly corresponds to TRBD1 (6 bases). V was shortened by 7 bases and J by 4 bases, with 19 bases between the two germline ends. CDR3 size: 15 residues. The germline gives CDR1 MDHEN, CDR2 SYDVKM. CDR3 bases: TGTGCCAGCACCCTCGGGGCAGGGGTGGCCTATGGCTACACCTTC. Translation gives CASTLGAGVAYGYTF.

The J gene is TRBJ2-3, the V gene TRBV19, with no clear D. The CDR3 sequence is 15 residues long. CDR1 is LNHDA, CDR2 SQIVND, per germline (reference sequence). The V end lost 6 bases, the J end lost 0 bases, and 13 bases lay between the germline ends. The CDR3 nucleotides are TGTGCCAGTAGGACTCTGGCATCTAGCACAGATACGCAGTATTTT. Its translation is CASRTLASSTDTQYF.

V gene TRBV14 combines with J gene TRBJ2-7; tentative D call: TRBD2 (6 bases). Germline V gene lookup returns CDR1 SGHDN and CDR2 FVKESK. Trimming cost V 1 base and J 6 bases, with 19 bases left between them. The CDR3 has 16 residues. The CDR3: CASSQVAAASGGEQYF. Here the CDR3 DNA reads TGTGCCAGCAGCCAAGTAGCGGCAGCAAGCGGCGGCGAGCAGTACTTC.

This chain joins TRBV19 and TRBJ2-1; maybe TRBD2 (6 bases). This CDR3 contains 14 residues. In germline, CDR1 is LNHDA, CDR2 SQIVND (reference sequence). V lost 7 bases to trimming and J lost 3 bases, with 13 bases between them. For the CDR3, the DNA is TGTGCCAGTAATGTCCGGGGGAGCTACAATGAGCAGTTCTTC. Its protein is CASNVRGSYNEQFF.

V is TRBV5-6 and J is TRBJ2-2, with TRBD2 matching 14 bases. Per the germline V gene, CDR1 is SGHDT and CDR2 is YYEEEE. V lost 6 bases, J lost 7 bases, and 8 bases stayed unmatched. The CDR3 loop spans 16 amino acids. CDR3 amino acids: CASKPGLAGDGGELFF. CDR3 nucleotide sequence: TGTGCCAGCAAACCGGGACTAGCGGGAGATGGCGGGGAGCTGTTTTTT.

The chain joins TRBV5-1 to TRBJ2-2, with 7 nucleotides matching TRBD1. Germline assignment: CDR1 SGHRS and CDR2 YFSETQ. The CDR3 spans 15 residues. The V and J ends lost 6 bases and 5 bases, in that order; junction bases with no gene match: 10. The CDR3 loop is CASTTGVSETGELFF. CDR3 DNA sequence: TGCGCCAGCACCACAGGGGTGTCGGAAACCGGGGAGCTGTTTTTT.

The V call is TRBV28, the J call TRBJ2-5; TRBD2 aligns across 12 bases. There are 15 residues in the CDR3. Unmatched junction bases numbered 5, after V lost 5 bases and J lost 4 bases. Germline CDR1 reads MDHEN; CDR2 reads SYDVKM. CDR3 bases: TGTGCCAGCAGTACACTAGCGGGAGGACGAGAGACCCAGTACTTC. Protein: CASSTLAGGRETQYF.

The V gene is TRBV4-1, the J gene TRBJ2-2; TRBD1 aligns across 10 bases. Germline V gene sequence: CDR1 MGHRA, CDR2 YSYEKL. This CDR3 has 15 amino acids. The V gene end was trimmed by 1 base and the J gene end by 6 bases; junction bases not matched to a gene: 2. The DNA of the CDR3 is TGCGCCAGCAGCCAAGGGGACAGGGGAGCCGGGGAGCTGTTTTTT. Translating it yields CASSQGDRGAGELFF.

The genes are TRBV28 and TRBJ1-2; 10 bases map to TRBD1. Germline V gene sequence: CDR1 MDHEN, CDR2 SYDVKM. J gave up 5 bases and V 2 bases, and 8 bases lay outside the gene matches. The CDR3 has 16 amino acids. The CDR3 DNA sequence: TGTGCCAGCAGTTTACGGGGACAGGGGAGATTGTATGGCTACACCTTC. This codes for CASSLRGQGRLYGYTF.

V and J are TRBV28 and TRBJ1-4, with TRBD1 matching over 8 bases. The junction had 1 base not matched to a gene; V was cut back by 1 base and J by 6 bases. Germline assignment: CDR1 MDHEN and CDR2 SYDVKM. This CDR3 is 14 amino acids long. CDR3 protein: CASSLYRGYEKLFF. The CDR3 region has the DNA TGTGCCAGCAGTTTATACAGGGGGTATGAAAAACTGTTTTTT. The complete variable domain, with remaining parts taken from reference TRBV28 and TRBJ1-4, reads DVKVTQSSRYLVKRTGEKVFLECVQDMDHENMFWYRQDPGLGLRLIYFSYDVKMKEKGDIPEGYSVSREKKERFSLILESASTNQTSMYLCASSLYRGYEKLFFGSGTQLSVL.

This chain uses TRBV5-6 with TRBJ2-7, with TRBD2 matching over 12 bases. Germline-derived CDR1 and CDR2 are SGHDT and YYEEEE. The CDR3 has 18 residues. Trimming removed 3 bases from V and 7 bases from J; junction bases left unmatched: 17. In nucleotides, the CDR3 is TGTGCCAGCAGCTCACGCCGACAGAGACTAGCGGGAGTGAGGGAGCAGTACTTC. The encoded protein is CASSSRRQRLAGVREQYF.

The CDR3 DNA follows: TGTGCCAGCAGCTACCGGGAGAGCCACTACGAGCAGTACTTC. Protein sequence: CASSYRESHYEQYF. The V call is TRBV9, the J call TRBJ2-7; tentative D call: TRBD2 (6 bases). This CDR3 region has 14 residues. CDR1 is SGDLS and CDR2 is YYNGEE in the germline V gene. The V gene lost 4 bases and the J gene lost 3 bases, with 14 bases spanning the gap.

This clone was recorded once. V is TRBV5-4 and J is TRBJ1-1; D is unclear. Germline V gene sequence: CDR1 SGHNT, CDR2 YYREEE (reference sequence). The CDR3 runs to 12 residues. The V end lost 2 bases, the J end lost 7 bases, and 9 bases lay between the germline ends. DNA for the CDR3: TGTGCCAGCAGCTTACTTGGTATTGAAGCTTTCTTT. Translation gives CASSLLGIEAFF.

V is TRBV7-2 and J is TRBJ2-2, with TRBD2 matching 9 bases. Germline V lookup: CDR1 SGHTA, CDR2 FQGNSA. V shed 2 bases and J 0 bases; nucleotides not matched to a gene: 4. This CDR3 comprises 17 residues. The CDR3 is CASSLPTSGSNTGELFF. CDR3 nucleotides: TGTGCCAGCAGCTTACCGACTAGCGGATCGAACACCGGGGAGCTGTTTTTT.

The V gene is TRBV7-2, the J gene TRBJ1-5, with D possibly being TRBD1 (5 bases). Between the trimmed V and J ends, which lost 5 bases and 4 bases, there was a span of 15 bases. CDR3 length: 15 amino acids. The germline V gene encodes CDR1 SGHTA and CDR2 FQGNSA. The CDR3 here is CASSAQSGGNQPQHF. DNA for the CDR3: TGTGCCAGCAGCGCTCAGTCGGGGGGGAATCAGCCCCAGCATTTT.

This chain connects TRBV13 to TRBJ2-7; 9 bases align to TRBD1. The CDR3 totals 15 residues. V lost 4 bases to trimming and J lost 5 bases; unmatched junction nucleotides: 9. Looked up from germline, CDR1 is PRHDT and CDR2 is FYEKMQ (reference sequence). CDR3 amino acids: CASSSGTGSYDEQYF. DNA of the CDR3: TGTGCCAGCAGCTCCGGGACAGGGTCGTACGACGAGCAGTACTTC. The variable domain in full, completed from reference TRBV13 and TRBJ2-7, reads AAGVIQSPRHLIKEKRETATLKCYPIPRHDTVYWYQQGPGQDPQFLISFYEKMQSDKGSIPDRFSAQQFSDYHSELNMSSLELGDSALYFCASSSGTGSYDEQYFGPGTRLTVT.